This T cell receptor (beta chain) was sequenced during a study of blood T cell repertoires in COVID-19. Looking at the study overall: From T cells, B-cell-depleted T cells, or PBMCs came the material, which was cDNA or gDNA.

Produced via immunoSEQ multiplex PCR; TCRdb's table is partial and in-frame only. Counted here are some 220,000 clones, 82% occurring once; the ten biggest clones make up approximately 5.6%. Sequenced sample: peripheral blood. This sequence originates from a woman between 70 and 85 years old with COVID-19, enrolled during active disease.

CDR3 protein: CASSIVRTDTDTQYF. The CDR3 coding sequence is TGTGCCAGTAGTATAGTGCGGACAGATACAGATACGCAGTATTTT. V and J are TRBV19 and TRBJ2-3, with D possibly being TRBD1 (6 bases). CDR3 length: 15 residues. Germline assignment: CDR1 LNHDA and CDR2 SQIVND (reference sequence). V lost 1 base to trimming and J lost 3 bases, with 11 bases between them.